This T cell receptor (beta chain) stems from a study of blood T cell repertoires in COVID-19. Sequenced by immunoSEQ multiplex PCR; TCRdb stores in-frame clones only, minus some. The table includes around 200,000 clones, 75% to 90% detected once. Assignment of participants to cohorts was predicated upon participant-reported clinical history. The CDR3 has 14 residues. Looked up from germline, CDR1 is SGHVS and CDR2 is FQNEAQ. Unmatched junction bases numbered 0, after V lost 3 bases and J lost 1 base. The chain uses TRBV7-8 and TRBJ2-3, with 8 bases lining up with TRBD2. The source is a woman in her twenties or thirties who had been exposed to COVID-19. The material sequenced was PBMCs or T cells enriched from blood (not recorded which). CDR3: CASSLTSGTDTQYF. The CDR3 region has the DNA TGTGCCAGCAGCTTGACTAGCGGCACAGATACGCAGTATTTT.